This T cell receptor beta chain is drawn from a study of blood T cell repertoires in COVID-19. Study in general: Sources were T cells, B-cell-depleted T cells, or PBMCs; the material itself was cDNA or gDNA.

The CDR3 totals 13 residues. Trimming left V 1 base short and J 0 bases short, with 6 bases between. Germline CDR1 and CDR2: SQVTM and ANQGSEA. In the study's own analysis: Reference gene primer amplification gave nucleated cell count estimates. The repertoire was sequenced with immunoSEQ multiplex PCR; TCRdb's copy has only in-frame clones and lacks some. Clonal size and the V and J genes are those of that table, whereas D and trimming came from the DNA. The table lists about 54,000 clones, 90% of them singletons. This sequence was found in a man aged 45 to 65 with acute or convalescent COVID-19. The rearrangement uses TRBV29-1 and TRBJ1-1; D unresolved. Material: peripheral blood. The CDR3 spells CSVEGRMNTEAFF. For the CDR3, the DNA is TGCAGCGTTGAAGGCAGGATGAACACTGAAGCTTTCTTT.